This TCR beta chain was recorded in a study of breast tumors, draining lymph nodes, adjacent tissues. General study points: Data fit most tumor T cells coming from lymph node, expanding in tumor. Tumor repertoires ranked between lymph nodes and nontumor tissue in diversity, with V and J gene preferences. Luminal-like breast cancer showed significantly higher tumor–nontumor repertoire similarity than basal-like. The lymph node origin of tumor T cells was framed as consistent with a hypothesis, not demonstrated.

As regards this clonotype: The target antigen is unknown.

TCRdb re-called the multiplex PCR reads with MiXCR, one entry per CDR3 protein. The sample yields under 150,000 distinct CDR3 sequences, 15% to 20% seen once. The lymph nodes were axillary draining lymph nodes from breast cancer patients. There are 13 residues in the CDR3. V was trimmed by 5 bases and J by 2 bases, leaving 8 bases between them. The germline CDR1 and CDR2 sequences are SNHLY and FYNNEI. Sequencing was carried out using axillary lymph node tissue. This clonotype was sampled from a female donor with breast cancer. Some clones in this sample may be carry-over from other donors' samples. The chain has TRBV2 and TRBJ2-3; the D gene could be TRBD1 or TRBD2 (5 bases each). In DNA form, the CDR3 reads TGTGCCAGCAGTTTCGGGGCCACAGATACGCAGTATTTT. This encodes CASSFGATDTQYF.